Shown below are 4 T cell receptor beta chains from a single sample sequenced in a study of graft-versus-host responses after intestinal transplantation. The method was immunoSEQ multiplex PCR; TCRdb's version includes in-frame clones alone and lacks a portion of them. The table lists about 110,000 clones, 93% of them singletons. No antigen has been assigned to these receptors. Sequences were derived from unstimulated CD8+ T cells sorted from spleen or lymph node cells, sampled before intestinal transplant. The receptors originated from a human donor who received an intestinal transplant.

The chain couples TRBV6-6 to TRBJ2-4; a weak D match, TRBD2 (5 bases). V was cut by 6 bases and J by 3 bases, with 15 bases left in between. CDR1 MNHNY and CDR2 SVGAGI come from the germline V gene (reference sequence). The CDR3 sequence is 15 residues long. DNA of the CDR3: TGTGCCAGCAGAAGGCCTACTAGATACAAAAACATTCAGTACTTC. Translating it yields CASRRPTRYKNIQYF.

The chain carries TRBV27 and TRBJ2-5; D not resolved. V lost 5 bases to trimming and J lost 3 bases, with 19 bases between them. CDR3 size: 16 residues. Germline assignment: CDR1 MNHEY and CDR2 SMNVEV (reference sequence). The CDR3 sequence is CASSPLQDPGEETQYF. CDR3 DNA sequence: TGTGCCAGCAGTCCGTTACAAGATCCTGGGGAAGAGACCCAGTACTTC.

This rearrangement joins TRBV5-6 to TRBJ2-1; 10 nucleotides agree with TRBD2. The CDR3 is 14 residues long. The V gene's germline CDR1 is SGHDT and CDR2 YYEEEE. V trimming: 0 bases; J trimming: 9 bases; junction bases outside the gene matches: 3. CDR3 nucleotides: TGTGCCAGCAGCTTGGGACTAGCGGGCGGTGAGCAGTTCTTC. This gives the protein CASSLGLAGGEQFF.

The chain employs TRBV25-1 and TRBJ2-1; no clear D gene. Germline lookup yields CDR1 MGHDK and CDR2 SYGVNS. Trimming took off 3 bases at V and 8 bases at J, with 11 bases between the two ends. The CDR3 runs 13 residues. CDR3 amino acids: CASSDGLGDEQFF. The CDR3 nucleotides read TGTGCCAGCAGTGACGGTCTCGGCGATGAGCAGTTCTTC.